The 21 T cell receptor beta chains below were found in one sample sequenced in a study of T cell repertoires in cytomegalovirus infection. Their antigens are not known. TCRdb reprocessed the reads via MiXCR and lists one record per CDR3 protein. In the table there are 900,000 to 950,000 distinct CDR3 sequences, roughly 30% of which are singletons. The sample here was cultured CD8+ T cells from PBMCs, taken from culture after CMV antigen stimulation. The receptors originated from a human donor in good health (CMV status not recorded). Some clones in this sample may be carry-over from other donors' samples.

V and J are TRBV4-1 and TRBJ1-1; D possibly corresponds to TRBD1 (6 bases). This CDR3 contains 14 residues. V was pared by 1 base and J by 3 bases, with 9 bases between. Germline loops: CDR1 MGHRA, CDR2 YSYEKL. This chain's CDR3 is CASSQARQDTEAFF. The CDR3 bases are TGCGCCAGCAGCCAAGCCCGACAGGACACTGAAGCTTTCTTT.

This chain joins TRBV6-6 and TRBJ2-3, with a tentative D call TRBD2 (5 bases). The CDR3 loop spans 14 amino acids. From germline, CDR1 is MNHNY and CDR2 SVGAGI (reference sequence). Trimming shortened V by 5 bases and J by 6 bases, and 15 bases separated the two germline ends. CDR3 sequence reads: CASSPKPRGDTQYF. CDR3 coding DNA: TGTGCCAGCAGTCCAAAGCCAAGAGGGGATACGCAGTATTTT.

This rearrangement joins TRBV19 to TRBJ1-5; D is possibly TRBD1 (5 bases). The CDR3 extends over 14 amino acids. Trimming took 7 bases from V and 6 from J, leaving 16 bases between them. Germline values: CDR1 LNHDA, CDR2 SQIVND (reference sequence). The CDR3 coding sequence is TGTGCCAGTACATATTCCCGGGGGGGTCAGCCCCAGCATTTT. Its protein product is CASTYSRGGQPQHF.

The V and J genes are TRBV10-3 and TRBJ1-1, with D perhaps TRBD1 (5 bases). The CDR3 contains 15 residues. Germline V gene sequence: CDR1 ENHRY, CDR2 SYGVKD. The V gene lost 2 bases and the J gene lost 0 bases, with 10 bases spanning the gap. In DNA form, the CDR3 reads TGTGCCATCAGTGAGGACAGCTCCGTGAACACTGAAGCTTTCTTT. Translation: CAISEDSSVNTEAFF.

The chain employs TRBV18 and TRBJ1-5; D gene uncertain. Deletions cut 2 bases from V and 6 bases from J, with 14 bases between. The CDR3 spans 15 residues. Germline assignment: CDR1 KGHSH and CDR2 LQKENI. The CDR3 DNA follows: TGTGCCAGCTCACCAGGGTTAATGAAGGGTCAGCCCCAGCATTTT. The encoded protein is CASSPGLMKGQPQHF.

V usage is TRBV14 and J usage is TRBJ2-7, with 9 positions matching TRBD2. V lost 0 bases, J lost 2 bases, and 8 bases stayed unmatched. The CDR3 extends over 17 amino acids. From germline, CDR1 is SGHDN and CDR2 FVKESK. CDR3 region: CASSQDGSSGAPYEQYF. The CDR3 region has the DNA TGTGCCAGCAGCCAAGATGGGTCTAGCGGGGCGCCCTACGAGCAGTACTTC.

This clonotype was counted a few times. In DNA, the CDR3 is TGTGCCAGCAGTTACTCGGGGACAGGGTTCGGGGAGCTGTTTTTT. This codes for CASSYSGTGFGELFF. This chain links TRBV6-5 with TRBJ2-2; 9 nucleotides line up with TRBD1. Looked up from germline, CDR1 is MNHEY and CDR2 is SVGAGI. This CDR3 has 15 amino acids. V shed 0 bases and J 7 bases; nucleotides not matched to a gene: 3.

V usage is TRBV20-1 and J usage is TRBJ2-5, with 9 positions matching TRBD1. This CDR3 region has 14 residues. CDR1 is DFQATT and CDR2 is SNEGSKA in the germline V gene (reference sequence). J gave up 4 bases and V 7 bases, and 10 bases lay outside the gene matches. CDR3 DNA sequence: TGCAGTGTTTACTGGGACAGGGTAGGAGAGACCCAGTACTTC. It encodes CSVYWDRVGETQYF.

This clonotype was picked up a small number of times. V gene TRBV7-6 combines with J gene TRBJ2-7; D possibly corresponds to TRBD2 (6 bases). Trimming stripped 4 bases from V and 7 bases from J, with 14 bases between. This CDR3 has 13 amino acids. The V gene's germline CDR1 is SGHVS and CDR2 FNYEAQ. The CDR3 reads CASSYNRDSEQYF. The CDR3 nucleotides read TGTGCCAGCAGCTATAACCGGGACTCTGAGCAGTACTTC.

This clonotype was seen a few times. This rearrangement joins TRBV7-9 to TRBJ2-3; no firm D call. CDR1 is SEHNR, CDR2 FQNEAQ, per germline (reference sequence). The CDR3 runs to 22 residues. The V and J ends lost 1 base and 0 bases respectively, with 29 bases between them. DNA of the CDR3: TGTGCCAGCAGCTTAGTGGGGTTGGGCTACGACCCGGCACTCTCTAGCACAGATACGCAGTATTTT. Amino acids: CASSLVGLGYDPALSSTDTQYF.

V usage is TRBV2 and J usage is TRBJ1-5; perhaps TRBD1 as D (5 bases). This CDR3 comprises 19 residues. The ends were cut back, 2 bases at V and 2 bases at J, with 22 bases in the middle. Looked up from germline, CDR1 is SNHLY and CDR2 is FYNNEI. CDR3 DNA sequence: TGTGCCAGCAGTGAATCTGCTGGGACGGCTGCCGAGGGCAATCAGCCCCAGCATTTT. Translating it yields CASSESAGTAAEGNQPQHF.

This clonotype came up many times. This chain links TRBV7-8 with TRBJ2-1; TRBD2 might be the D (6 bases). CDR3 length equals 15 residues. V shed 5 bases and J shed 4 bases, with 15 bases lying between them. Germline assignment: CDR1 SGHVS and CDR2 FQNEAQ. CDR3 sequence (DNA): TGTGCCAGCAGCACGGACCAGCGGGCTTACAATGAGCAGTTCTTC. Translation: CASSTDQRAYNEQFF. Full variable domain (rest looked up from reference TRBV7-8 and TRBJ2-1): GAGVSQSPRYKVAKRGQDVALRCDPISGHVSLFWYQQALGQGPEFLTYFQNEAQLDKSGLPSDRFFAERPEGSVSTLKIQRTQQEDSAVYLCASSTDQRAYNEQFFGPGTRLTVL.

This chain connects TRBV7-8 to TRBJ1-1, with D uncertain. This CDR3 spans 13 amino acids. From germline, CDR1 is SGHVS and CDR2 FQNEAQ. The V gene lost 1 base and the J gene lost 7 bases, with 10 bases spanning the gap. The CDR3 protein is CASSLVVGSEAFF. CDR3 nucleotide sequence: TGTGCCAGCAGCTTAGTAGTAGGGAGTGAAGCTTTCTTT.

Only a few counts were recorded for this clonotype. This chain joins TRBV10-3 and TRBJ2-3; possibly TRBD2 for D (7 bases). V lost 1 base and J lost 2, with 13 bases in between. The CDR3 has 16 amino acids. From germline, CDR1 is ENHRY and CDR2 SYGVKD. The CDR3 spells CAISEYGGHSTDTQYF. The CDR3 nucleotides read TGTGCCATCAGTGAGTACGGGGGGCATTCCACAGATACGCAGTATTTT.

On this clonotype: The germline gene is not matched at one end of the junction; a read error may be the cause. This rearrangement joins TRBV9 to TRBJ2-1; tentative D call: TRBD2 (7 bases). The CDR3 length is 9 residues. The germline V gene has CDR1 SGDLS and CDR2 YYNGEE. DNA for the CDR3: TGTGCCAGCAGCGAGGGGGGGGTCTTC. Residues: CASSEGGVF.

In its sample, this clonotype was seen a few times. This chain links TRBV14 with TRBJ2-1, with 9 nucleotides matching TRBD2. With 0 bases clipped from V and 4 bases from J, the junction kept 13 bases outside the gene matches. Germline CDR1 reads SGHDN; CDR2 reads FVKESK. The CDR3 totals 19 residues. Written as DNA, the CDR3 is TGTGCCAGCAGCCAAGAATGGAGACTAGCGGCCACCGGTTACAATGAGCAGTTCTTC. It translates to CASSQEWRLAATGYNEQFF.

The CDR3 DNA follows: TGCAGTGCTACCATCAGTGATTCCTACGAGCAGTACTTC. Protein sequence: CSATISDSYEQYF. V usage is TRBV20-1 and J usage is TRBJ2-7; no definite D call. V was cut by 4 bases and J by 1 base, with 11 bases left in between. Germline loops: CDR1 DFQATT, CDR2 SNEGSKA (reference sequence). The CDR3 runs 13 residues.

The chain has TRBV24-1 and TRBJ2-1; D ambiguous. CDR1 and CDR2 from the germline V gene are KGHDR and SFDVKD. V was clipped by 0 bases and J by 6 bases, with 2 bases between them. The CDR3 loop spans 12 amino acids. CDR3 bases: TGTGCCACCAGTGATTTGGTCAATGAGCAGTTCTTC. It encodes CATSDLVNEQFF.

This chain joins TRBV6-4 and TRBJ2-1; 12 bases are a match to TRBD2. Per germline, CDR1 MRHNA and CDR2 SNTAGT. CDR3 size: 16 residues. The ends lost 0 bases at V and 8 bases at J; junction bases unmatched: 5. The chain's CDR3 is CASSDSPGLAGHEQFF. The CDR3 DNA follows: TGTGCCAGCAGTGACTCACCGGGACTAGCGGGCCATGAGCAGTTCTTC.

Here the CDR3 reads CAIRVQQGRNTGELFF. The DNA for the CDR3 is TGTGCCATCAGGGTGCAACAGGGGCGGAACACCGGGGAGCTGTTTTTT. This sequence joins TRBV10-3 and TRBJ2-2; 7 bases are shared with TRBD1. J lost 1 base, V lost 6 bases, and 8 bases had no gene match. CDR3 length: 16 residues. Germline-derived CDR1 and CDR2 are ENHRY and SYGVKD.

This clonotype has only a few counts. The rearrangement uses TRBV4-2 and TRBJ2-7; no reliable D call. The CDR3 runs 15 residues. Germline CDR1 is LGHNA and CDR2 is YNFKEQ. Trimming shortened V by 0 bases and J by 6 bases, and 15 bases separated the two germline ends. The CDR3 loop reads CASSQDLNLPGEQYF. CDR3 coding DNA: TGTGCCAGCAGCCAAGATTTGAACTTACCGGGCGAGCAGTACTTC.